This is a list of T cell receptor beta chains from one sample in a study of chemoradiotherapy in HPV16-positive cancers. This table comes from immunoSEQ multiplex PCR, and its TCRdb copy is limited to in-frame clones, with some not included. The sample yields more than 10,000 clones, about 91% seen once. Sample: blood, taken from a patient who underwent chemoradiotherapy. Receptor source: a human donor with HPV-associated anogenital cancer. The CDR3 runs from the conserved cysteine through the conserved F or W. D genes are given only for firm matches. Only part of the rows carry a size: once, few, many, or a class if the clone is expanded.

CDR3: CASSWGTGGYEQYF
DNA: TGTGCCAGCAGTTGGGGGACAGGGGGCTACGAGCAGTACTTC
V: TRBV27
size: NA
J: TRBJ2-7
D: TRBD1

CDR3: CASRLQGPETQYF
DNA: TGTGCCAGCAGACTACAGGGCCCAGAGACCCAGTACTTC
V: TRBV6-1
size: NA
J: TRBJ2-5
D: NA

CDR3: CASSSDGGAKNIQYF
DNA: TGTGCCAGCAGCAGTGACGGTGGGGCCAAAAACATTCAGTACTTC
V: TRBV7-9
size: NA
J: TRBJ2-4
D: NA

CDR3: CASSELAGAVDEQFF
DNA: TGTGCCAGCAGTGAATTAGCGGGAGCGGTAGATGAGCAGTTCTTC
V: TRBV6-4
size: NA
J: TRBJ2-1
D: TRBD2

CDR3: CASSHPPGGGTDTQYF
DNA: TGTGCCAGCAGCCATCCCCCGGGGGGGGGCACAGATACGCAGTATTTT
V: TRBV11-2
size: NA
J: TRBJ2-3
D: TRBD2

CDR3: CASTPGRTYEQYF
DNA: TGTGCCAGCACCCCGGGCAGGACCTACGAGCAGTACTTC
V: TRBV2
size: NA
J: TRBJ2-7
D: NA

CDR3: CASSMSSGAYEQYF
DNA: TGTGCCAGTAGTATGTCTTCGGGTGCCTACGAGCAGTACTTC
V: TRBV19
size: NA
J: TRBJ2-7
D: NA

CDR3: CASSSQAATNEKLFF
DNA: TGTGCCAGCAGCTCACAGGCAGCAACTAATGAAAAACTGTTTTTT
V: TRBV4-2
size: NA
J: TRBJ1-4
D: NA

CDR3: CASSGGRPPLHF
DNA: TGTGCCAGCTCCGGAGGGAGGCCACCCCTCCACTTT
V: TRBV18
size: few
J: TRBJ1-6
D: NA

CDR3: CASSFPGPAREQYF
DNA: TGTGCCAGCAGCTTTCCCGGACCAGCAAGGGAGCAGTACTTC
V: TRBV28
size: once
J: TRBJ2-7
D: NA

CDR3: CASSRADQGPRANEKLFF
DNA: TGTGCCAGCAGCCGCGCGGATCAGGGGCCGAGAGCTAATGAAAAACTGTTTTTT
V: TRBV27
size: once
J: TRBJ1-4
D: NA

CDR3: CASSVQGYQPQHF
DNA: TGTGCCAGCAGCGTGCAGGGATATCAGCCCCAGCATTTT
V: TRBV6-6
size: once
J: TRBJ1-5
D: NA

CDR3: CASSLEGVRGDTQYF
DNA: TGTGCCAGCAGCTTAGAAGGGGTAAGGGGAGATACGCAGTATTTT
V: TRBV7-9
size: NA
J: TRBJ2-3
D: NA

CDR3: CATSRGKGESYNEQFF
DNA: TGTGCCACCAGCAGAGGGAAAGGGGAGTCCTACAATGAGCAGTTCTTC
V: TRBV15
size: NA
J: TRBJ2-1
D: NA

CDR3: CASSDGDTGERELFF
DNA: TGCGCCAGCAGCGACGGGGACACTGGAGAGCGGGAACTGTTTTTT
V: TRBV4-1
size: NA
J: TRBJ1-4
D: NA

CDR3: CASRKLGAEAFF
DNA: TGTGCCAGCAGGAAGTTGGGCGCTGAAGCTTTCTTT
V: TRBV6-5
size: NA
J: TRBJ1-1
D: NA

CDR3: CASSYGGAGYEQYF
DNA: TGTGCCAGCAGTTACGGGGGGGCCGGGTACGAGCAGTACTTC
V: TRBV28
size: NA
J: TRBJ2-7
D: TRBD2

CDR3: CASSYSSDEQYF
DNA: TGTGCCAGCAGTTACTCCTCGGACGAGCAGTACTTC
V: TRBV6-6
size: NA
J: TRBJ2-7
D: NA

CDR3: CASHRDRGSYEQYF
DNA: TGTGCCAGCCACCGGGACAGGGGGTCCTACGAGCAGTACTTC
V: TRBV5-4
size: once
J: TRBJ2-7
D: TRBD1

CDR3: CASSQSMTGGDYGYTF
DNA: TGCGCCAGCAGCCAGTCCATGACAGGTGGAGACTATGGCTACACCTTC
V: TRBV4-3
size: NA
J: TRBJ1-2
D: NA

CDR3: CASSQGANQPQHF
DNA: TGTGCCAGCAGCCAGGGGGCGAATCAGCCCCAGCATTTT
V: TRBV7-2
size: NA
J: TRBJ1-5
D: TRBD1

CDR3: CASSLTGGETEAFF
DNA: TGTGCCAGCAGTTTAACGGGGGGGGAGACTGAAGCTTTCTTT
V: TRBV28
size: NA
J: TRBJ1-1
D: NA

CDR3: CASSLAPGRSSYEQYF
DNA: TGTGCCAGCAGCTTAGCCCCAGGGCGCAGCTCCTACGAGCAGTACTTC
V: TRBV7-2
size: NA
J: TRBJ2-7
D: NA

CDR3: CASSRYRGAYEQYF
DNA: TGTGCCAGCAGTCGCTACAGGGGGGCGTACGAGCAGTACTTC
V: TRBV6-5
size: few
J: TRBJ2-7
D: TRBD1

CDR3: CASSLDRPYNEQFF
DNA: TGTGCCAGCAGTCTGGACAGGCCATACAATGAGCAGTTCTTC
V: TRBV6-5
size: once
J: TRBJ2-1
D: TRBD1

CDR3: CASSSGTYEQYF
DNA: TGTGCCAGTAGTAGTGGGACCTACGAGCAGTACTTC
V: TRBV19
size: NA
J: TRBJ2-7
D: NA